This entry lists 14 T cell receptor beta chains sequenced from one sample in a study of patients and donors after allogeneic stem cell transplantation. Each CDR3 protein gets one entry after TCRdb re-called the RT-PCR reads with MiXCR. The table has 45,000 to 65,000 distinct CDR3 sequences, about an eighth seen once. Input material: blood, either unsorted or a sorted T cell fraction (not recorded which). Every receptor here comes from a human donor who was either an allogeneic HSCT recipient or a stem cell or donor lymphocyte infusion donor (not recorded which). It is not recorded whose cells these are; they may come from a transplant donor.

The J gene is TRBJ2-1, the V gene TRBV3-1; 7 nucleotides align to TRBD2. The CDR3 has 16 amino acids. Trimming removed 1 base from V and 8 bases from J; junction bases left unmatched: 11. CDR1 is LGHDT, CDR2 YNNKEL, per germline (reference sequence). CDR3 DNA: TGTGCCAGCAGCCAAGTTCGCGGGGGACTCTGGGATGAGCAGTTCTTC. It is translated as CASSQVRGGLWDEQFF.

The chain joins TRBV12-3 or TRBV12-4 to TRBJ2-1, with 7 bases that match TRBD1. V shed 5 bases, J shed 5 bases, and the junction held 3 bases outside the gene matches. This CDR3 has 13 amino acids. CDR3 bases: TGTGCCAGCAGTGGGACAGACAACAATGAGCAGTTCTTC. Translating it yields CASSGTDNNEQFF.

This clonotype was picked up many times. The chain couples TRBV5-1 to TRBJ2-2; 7 positions match TRBD1. Trimming removed 7 bases from V and 0 bases from J; junction bases left unmatched: 3. CDR3 length: 14 amino acids. CDR1 and CDR2 from the germline V gene are SGHRS and YFSETQ. The CDR3, as DNA: TGCGCCAGCGTCCAGGGGGCGAACACCGGGGAGCTGTTTTTT. Protein: CASVQGANTGELFF.

The chain recombines TRBV28 with TRBJ2-3, with TRBD2 matching 11 bases. The CDR3 extends over 15 amino acids. Unmatched junction bases numbered 4, after V lost 2 bases and J lost 6 bases. The germline V gene encodes CDR1 MDHEN and CDR2 SYDVKM. The CDR3 region is CASSLTSGRGDTQYF. The CDR3 nucleotides read TGTGCCAGCAGTTTAACTAGCGGGAGAGGGGATACGCAGTATTTT.

This clonotype was picked up a small number of times. The chain uses TRBV24-1 and TRBJ2-1; D is ambiguous. CDR1 and CDR2 (germline): KGHDR, SFDVKD. The CDR3 runs to 14 residues. V was trimmed by 0 bases and J by 7 bases, leaving 9 bases between them. The CDR3, as DNA: TGTGCCACCAGTGATTTGCGGGCGCTGAATGAGCAGTTCTTC. Translated, it gives CATSDLRALNEQFF.

This clonotype was recorded many times. V is TRBV12-3 or TRBV12-4 and J is TRBJ1-2; 7 bases are a match to TRBD1. There are 15 residues in the CDR3. Trimming took 5 bases from V and 0 from J; bases not matched to a gene: 6. Written as DNA, the CDR3 is TGTGCCAGCAGTCCGCGACAGGGTGCTAACTATGGCTACACCTTC. This gives the protein CASSPRQGANYGYTF.

This clonotype was counted many times. The rearrangement links TRBV10-3 to TRBJ1-1; D gene uncertain. V was pared by 2 bases and J by 4 bases, with 11 bases between. The CDR3 length is 14 residues. Germline loops: CDR1 ENHRY, CDR2 SYGVKD. The CDR3, as DNA: TGTGCCATCAGTGAGGGCACCTCGGGCACTGAAGCTTTCTTT. Residues: CAISEGTSGTEAFF.

As to this clonotype: A much larger clone is a single base away; this may be a read error. The chain employs TRBV9 and TRBJ1-1, with TRBD1 as a possible D gene (5 bases). The CDR3 is 15 amino acids. The germline CDR1 and CDR2 sequences are SGDLS and YYNGEE. The CDR3 nucleotides read TGTGCCAGCAGCGCCTCGGGGGGGATGAACACTAAAGCTTTCTTT. Translated, it gives CASSASGGMNTKAFF.

The chain is built from TRBV6-5 and TRBJ2-5; 7 nucleotides line up with TRBD1. CDR3 length equals 14 residues. V dropped 5 bases and J dropped 4; count of bases not matched to a gene: 7. Germline V gene sequence: CDR1 MNHEY, CDR2 SVGAGI. DNA for the CDR3: TGTGCCAGCAGTCTCGGACAGGCCGGAGAGACCCAGTACTTC. Its protein is CASSLGQAGETQYF.

This clonotype was detected only a few times. The V gene is TRBV15, the J gene TRBJ2-3, with TRBD2 identical over 12 bases. Per the germline V gene, CDR1 is LNHNV and CDR2 is YYDKDF (reference sequence). This CDR3 has 18 residues. The V segment lost 6 bases and the J segment 1 base; nucleotides outside the gene matches: 11. The CDR3 bases are TGTGCCACCAGGGGGACTAGCGGGCGTGTTGGTGGCACAGATACGCAGTATTTT. Translation gives CATRGTSGRVGGTDTQYF.

This clonotype has ten or more counts. The rearrangement uses TRBV5-1 and TRBJ1-2, with D unclear. The CDR3 is made up of 13 amino acids. The V and J ends lost 1 base and 7 bases respectively, with 11 bases between them. Germline CDR1 is SGHRS and CDR2 is YFSETQ. The DNA of the CDR3 is TGCGCCAGCAGCTTGTCAGGTTCCATTGGCTACACCTTC. Its protein is CASSLSGSIGYTF.

This sequence joins TRBV24-1 and TRBJ2-3; TRBD1 agrees at 9 bases. This CDR3 has 16 amino acids. Germline CDR1 KGHDR, CDR2 SFDVKD. V shed 5 bases and J 4 bases; nucleotides not matched to a gene: 9. This CDR3 is CATSGSPGTGSDTQYF. In DNA form, the CDR3 reads TGTGCCACCAGTGGTTCCCCCGGGACAGGGTCAGATACGCAGTATTTT.

The chain carries TRBV2 and TRBJ2-7, with unresolved D. CDR1 is SNHLY, CDR2 FYNNEI, per germline. V shed 4 bases and J shed 3 bases, with 10 bases lying between them. This CDR3 has 13 residues. This chain's CDR3 is CASSGGLLYEQYF. CDR3 sequence (DNA): TGTGCCAGCAGTGGGGGTCTTCTCTACGAGCAGTACTTC.

The chain links TRBV7-8 to TRBJ2-3; D remains unclear. V shed 4 bases and J shed 6 bases, with 8 bases lying between them. The CDR3 loop spans 12 amino acids. Germline V gene sequence: CDR1 SGHVS, CDR2 FQNEAQ. This CDR3 is CASSWTSDTQYF. The CDR3 nucleotides read TGTGCCAGCAGCTGGACGTCTGATACGCAGTATTTT. Complete variable domain (other parts from reference TRBV7-8 and TRBJ2-3): GAGVSQSPRYKVAKRGQDVALRCDPISGHVSLFWYQQALGQGPEFLTYFQNEAQLDKSGLPSDRFFAERPEGSVSTLKIQRTQQEDSAVYLCASSWTSDTQYFGPGTRLTVL.